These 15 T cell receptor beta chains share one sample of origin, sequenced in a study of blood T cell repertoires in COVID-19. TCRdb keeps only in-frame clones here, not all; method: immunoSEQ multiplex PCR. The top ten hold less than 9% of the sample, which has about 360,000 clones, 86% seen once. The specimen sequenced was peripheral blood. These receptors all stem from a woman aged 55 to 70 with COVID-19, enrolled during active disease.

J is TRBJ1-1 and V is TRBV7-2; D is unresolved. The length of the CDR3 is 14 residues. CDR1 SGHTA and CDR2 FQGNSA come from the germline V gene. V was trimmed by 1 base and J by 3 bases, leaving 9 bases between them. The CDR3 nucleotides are TGTGCCAGCAGCTTAGGGGCAGCTCACACTGAAGCTTTCTTT. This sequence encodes CASSLGAAHTEAFF.

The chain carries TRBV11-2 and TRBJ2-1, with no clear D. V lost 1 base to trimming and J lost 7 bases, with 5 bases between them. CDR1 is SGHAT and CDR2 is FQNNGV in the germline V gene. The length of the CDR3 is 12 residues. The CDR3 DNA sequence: TGTGCCAGCAGCTTAGGGCCGAATGAGCAGTTCTTC. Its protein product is CASSLGPNEQFF. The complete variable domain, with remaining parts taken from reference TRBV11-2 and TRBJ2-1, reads EAGVAQSPRYKIIEKRQSVAFWCNPISGHATLYWYQQILGQGPKLLIQFQNNGVVDDSQLPKDRFSAERLKGVDSTLKIQPAKLEDSAVYLCASSLGPNEQFFGPGTRLTVL.

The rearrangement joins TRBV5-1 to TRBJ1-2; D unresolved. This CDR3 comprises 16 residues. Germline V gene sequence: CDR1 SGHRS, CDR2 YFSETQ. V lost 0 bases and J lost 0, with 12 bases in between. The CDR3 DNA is TGCGCCAGCAGCTTGGGTCCGGGTCCCGCTAACTATGGCTACACCTTC. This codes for CASSLGPGPANYGYTF.

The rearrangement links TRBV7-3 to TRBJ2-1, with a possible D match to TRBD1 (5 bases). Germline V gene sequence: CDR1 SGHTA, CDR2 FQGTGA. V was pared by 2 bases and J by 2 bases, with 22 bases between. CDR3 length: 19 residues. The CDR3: CASSLGASRLSIPYNEQFF. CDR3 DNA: TGTGCCAGCAGCTTAGGGGCTTCCCGACTGTCAATTCCCTACAATGAGCAGTTCTTC.

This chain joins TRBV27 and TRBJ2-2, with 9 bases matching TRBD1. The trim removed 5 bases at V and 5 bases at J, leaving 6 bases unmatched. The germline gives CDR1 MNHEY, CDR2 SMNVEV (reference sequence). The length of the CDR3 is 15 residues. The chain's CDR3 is CASSPWTGDTGELFF. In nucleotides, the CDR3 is TGTGCCAGCAGTCCTTGGACAGGGGATACCGGGGAGCTGTTTTTT.

Here the CDR3 reads CASSLEEYDNVLTF. The CDR3 DNA reads as TGTGCCAGCAGCTTGGAAGAGTATGATAACGTCCTGACTTTC. The chain recombines TRBV5-4 with TRBJ2-6; D ambiguous. Germline V gene data show CDR1 as SGHNT and CDR2 as YYREEE (reference sequence). The V gene lost 0 bases and the J gene lost 10 bases, with 11 bases spanning the gap. This CDR3 contains 14 residues.

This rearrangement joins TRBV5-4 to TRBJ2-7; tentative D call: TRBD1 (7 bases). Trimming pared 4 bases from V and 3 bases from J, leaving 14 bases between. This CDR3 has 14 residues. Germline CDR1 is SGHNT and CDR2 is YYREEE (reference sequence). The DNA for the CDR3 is TGTGCCAGCAGCGCCCGACAGGGAGGCTACGAGCAGTACTTC. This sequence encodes CASSARQGGYEQYF.

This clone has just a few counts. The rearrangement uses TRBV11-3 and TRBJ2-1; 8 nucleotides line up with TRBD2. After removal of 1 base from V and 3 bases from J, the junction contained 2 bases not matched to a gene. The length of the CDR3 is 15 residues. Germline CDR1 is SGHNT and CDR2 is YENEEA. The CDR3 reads CASSLGSGGYNEQFF. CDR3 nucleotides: TGTGCCAGCAGCTTAGGCAGCGGGGGCTACAATGAGCAGTTCTTC.

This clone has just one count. Written as DNA, the CDR3 is TGTGCCAGCAGTTTAGGAGGAAATGAGCAGTTCTTC. Encoded protein: CASSLGGNEQFF. The chain couples TRBV6-6 to TRBJ2-1; perhaps TRBD2 as D (5 bases). In germline, CDR1 is MNHNY, CDR2 SVGAGI (reference sequence). Trimming cost V 4 bases and J 7 bases, with 8 bases left between them. The CDR3 contains 12 residues.

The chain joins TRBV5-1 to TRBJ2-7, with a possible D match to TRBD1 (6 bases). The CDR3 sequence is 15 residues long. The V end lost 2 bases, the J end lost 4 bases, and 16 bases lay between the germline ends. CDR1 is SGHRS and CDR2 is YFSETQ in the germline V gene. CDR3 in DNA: TGCGCCAGCAGCTTCGGGACAACCGGTATATACGAGCAGTACTTC. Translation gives CASSFGTTGIYEQYF. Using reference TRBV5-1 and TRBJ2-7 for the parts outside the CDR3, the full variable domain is KAGVTQTPRYLIKTRGQQVTLSCSPISGHRSVSWYQQTPGQGLQFLFEYFSETQRNKGNFPGRFSGRQFSNSRSEMNVSTLELGDSALYLCASSFGTTGIYEQYFGPGTRLTVT.

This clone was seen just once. This CDR3 reads CASRSLDTQYF. DNA of the CDR3: TGTGCCAGCAGGAGTCTGGATACGCAGTATTTT. The chain joins TRBV2 to TRBJ2-3; no clear D gene. Germline V gene lookup returns CDR1 SNHLY and CDR2 FYNNEI. Trimming left V 6 bases short and J 6 bases short, with 7 bases between. CDR3 size: 11 residues. The full variable domain, rest sourced from reference TRBV2 and TRBJ2-3, is EPEVTQTPSHQVTQMGQEVILRCVPISNHLYFYWYRQILGQKVEFLVSFYNNEISEKSEIFDDQFSVERPDGSNFTLKIRSTKLEDSAMYFCASRSLDTQYFGPGTRLTVL.

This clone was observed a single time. The CDR3 DNA reads TGTGCCAGCAGCTCTTCCCCGCTGGGAGGGGGAGTTGACTATGGCTACACCTTC. Encoded protein: CASSSSPLGGGVDYGYTF. The chain uses TRBV7-6 and TRBJ1-2; possible D gene TRBD1, 6 bases. From germline, CDR1 is SGHVS and CDR2 FNYEAQ. Trimming shortened V by 4 bases and J by 3 bases, and 24 bases separated the two germline ends. CDR3 length equals 18 residues.

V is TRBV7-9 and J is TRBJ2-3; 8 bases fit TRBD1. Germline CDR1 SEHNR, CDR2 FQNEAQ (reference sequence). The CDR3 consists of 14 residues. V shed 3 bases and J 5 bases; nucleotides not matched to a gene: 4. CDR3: CASSFQGAIDTQYF. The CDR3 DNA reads TGTGCCAGCAGCTTCCAGGGGGCTATAGATACGCAGTATTTT. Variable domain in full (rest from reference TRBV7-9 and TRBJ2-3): DTGVSQNPRHKITKRGQNVTFRCDPISEHNRLYWYRQTLGQGPEFLTYFQNEAQLEKSRLLSDRFSAERPKGSFSTLEIQRTEQGDSAMYLCASSFQGAIDTQYFGPGTRLTVL.

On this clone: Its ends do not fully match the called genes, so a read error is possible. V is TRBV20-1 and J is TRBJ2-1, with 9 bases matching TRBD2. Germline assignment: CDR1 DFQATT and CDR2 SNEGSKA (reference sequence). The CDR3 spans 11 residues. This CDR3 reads CSARGGLALLF. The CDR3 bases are TGCAGTGCTAGAGGAGGACTAGCGCTGCTCTTC.

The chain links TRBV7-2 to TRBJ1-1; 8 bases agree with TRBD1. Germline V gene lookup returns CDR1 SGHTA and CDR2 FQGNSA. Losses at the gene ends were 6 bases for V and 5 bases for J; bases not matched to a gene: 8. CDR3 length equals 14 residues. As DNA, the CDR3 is TGTGCCAGCAGTACCCCGGGACAGGCGACTGAAGCTTTCTTT. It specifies CASSTPGQATEAFF. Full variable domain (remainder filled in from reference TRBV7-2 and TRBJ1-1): GAGVSQSPSNKVTEKGKDVELRCDPISGHTALYWYRQSLGQGLEFLIYFQGNSAPDKSGLPSDRFSAERTGGSVSTLTIQRTQQEDSAVYLCASSTPGQATEAFFGQGTRLTVV.